The 30 T cell receptor beta chains given below trace back to one sample, sequenced in a study of blood T cell repertoires in COVID-19. The assay was immunoSEQ multiplex PCR, and TCRdb's table has in-frame clones only and misses some. The data hold roughly 200,000 clones, with approximately 81% observed a single time. The sequencing sample was made of peripheral blood. These receptor sequences come from a person aged 70 to 85 with COVID-19, enrolled during active disease.

This sequence joins TRBV4-3 and TRBJ2-2; D might be TRBD1 (6 bases). Trimming shortened V by 6 bases and J by 4 bases, and 12 bases separated the two germline ends. Germline V gene lookup returns CDR1 LGHNA and CDR2 YSLEER. This CDR3 has 14 amino acids. CDR3 loop: CASRPQGSTGELFF. The CDR3 nucleotides are TGCGCCAGCAGGCCGCAGGGGTCCACCGGGGAGCTGTTTTTT.

The chain has TRBV29-1 and TRBJ2-7; 10 bases line up with TRBD1. The germline V gene encodes CDR1 SQVTM and CDR2 ANQGSEA. V lost 7 bases and J lost 4; bases outside the gene matches: 7. CDR3 length: 13 amino acids. The CDR3 is CSGGQGPLYEQYF. The DNA for the CDR3 is TGCAGCGGGGGACAGGGGCCCTTATACGAGCAGTACTTC.

The V call is TRBV29-1, the J call TRBJ2-3; 7 positions agree with TRBD1. The CDR3 is 15 amino acids. With V trimmed by 0 bases and J by 5 bases, 8 bases remained unmatched. The germline gives CDR1 SQVTM, CDR2 ANQGSEA. CDR3 sequence reads: CSVEEGQKVEDTQYF. CDR3 DNA sequence: TGCAGCGTTGAAGAGGGACAGAAGGTAGAAGATACGCAGTATTTT.

The V call is TRBV21-1, the J call TRBJ1-5; the tabulated D call, TRBD1, remains unverified against the DNA. TRBV21-1 is noted as a pseudogene. The CDR3 consists of 16 residues. For the CDR3, the DNA is TGTGCCAGCAGACCGGGAGGACAGGGCCTAAGTGGGCCCCAGCATTTT. Its protein product is CASRPGGQGLSGPQHF.

This clone was detected a few times. The V call is TRBV24-1, the J call TRBJ2-1, with 12 bases lining up with TRBD2. The V and J ends lost 3 bases and 8 bases, in that order; junction bases with no gene match: 7. The CDR3 covers 16 residues. The germline gives CDR1 KGHDR, CDR2 SFDVKD. CDR3 DNA: TGTGCCACCAGTGATCGTCCTAGCGGGAGGGCGCATGAGCAGTTCTTC. Translated: CATSDRPSGRAHEQFF.

The rearrangement uses TRBV18 and TRBJ2-5, with 7 bases lining up with TRBD1. CDR1 KGHSH and CDR2 LQKENI come from the germline V gene. The CDR3 extends over 12 amino acids. The V gene end was trimmed by 6 bases and the J gene end by 3 bases; junction bases not matched to a gene: 1. In DNA form, the CDR3 reads TGTGCCAGCTCGGGGACAGAAGAGACCCAGTACTTC. It specifies CASSGTEETQYF.

The chain recombines TRBV3-1 (or the pseudogene TRBV3-2) with TRBJ1-4; TRBD1 matches 8 bases. Germline V lookup: CDR1 LGHDT, CDR2 YNNKEL (reference sequence). The CDR3 has 14 residues. Trimming removed 4 bases from V and 3 bases from J; junction bases left unmatched: 1. CDR3: CASSLQGANEKLFF. The CDR3 DNA reads as TGTGCCAGCAGCCTACAGGGGGCTAATGAAAAACTGTTTTTT.

The genes are TRBV24-1 and TRBJ2-7; weak D call: TRBD2 (6 bases). V lost 4 bases and J lost 7, with 16 bases in between. The CDR3 has 14 amino acids. Germline-derived CDR1 and CDR2 are KGHDR and SFDVKD. The CDR3 here is CATSEGDWQGEQYF. The DNA of the CDR3 is TGTGCCACCAGTGAAGGGGACTGGCAGGGAGAGCAGTACTTC.

The V gene is TRBV7-2, the J gene TRBJ2-3; D might be TRBD2 (5 bases). The germline CDR1 and CDR2 sequences are SGHTA and FQGNSA. V lost 0 bases, J lost 9 bases, and 16 bases lay in between. The CDR3 is 15 amino acids. CDR3 sequence reads: CASSLAPGSLGTQYF. CDR3 DNA sequence: TGTGCCAGCAGCTTAGCCCCGGGGAGTCTAGGCACGCAGTATTTT.

The chain is built from TRBV2 and TRBJ1-5, with D maybe TRBD1 (6 bases). The CDR3 consists of 13 residues. V lost 3 bases and J lost 7, with 10 bases in between. The V gene's germline CDR1 is SNHLY and CDR2 FYNNEI. The CDR3 DNA sequence: TGTGCCAGCAGTGACCAGGGGTCGCAGCCCCAGCATTTT. Translating it yields CASSDQGSQPQHF. Looking up the rest from reference TRBV2 and TRBJ1-5 gives the full variable domain: EPEVTQTPSHQVTQMGQEVILRCVPISNHLYFYWYRQILGQKVEFLVSFYNNEISEKSEIFDDQFSVERPDGSNFTLKIRSTKLEDSAMYFCASSDQGSQPQHFGDGTRLSIL.

This clone has more than one count but fewer than ten. The genes are TRBV28 and TRBJ1-5; D gene ambiguous. CDR1 and CDR2 (germline): MDHEN, SYDVKM. The length of the CDR3 is 13 residues. Trimming pared 5 bases from V and 11 bases from J, leaving 16 bases between. The DNA of the CDR3 is TGTGCCAGCAGTAGGACTCTTGGGAGGGCCCAGCATTTT. Its translation is CASSRTLGRAQHF.

The chain has TRBV27 and TRBJ2-3; 10 nucleotides match TRBD1. V shed 6 bases, J shed 2 bases, and the junction held 14 bases outside the gene matches. The germline CDR1 and CDR2 sequences are MNHEY and SMNVEV (reference sequence). The CDR3 runs to 18 residues. Here the CDR3 reads CASSKGQGVYPNTDTQYF. CDR3 nucleotide sequence: TGTGCCAGCAGCAAAGGACAGGGGGTATATCCGAACACAGATACGCAGTATTTT.

V and J are TRBV15 and TRBJ2-5; 8 positions agree with TRBD2. Trimming cost V 0 bases and J 1 base; bases outside gene matches: 10. The CDR3 spans 18 residues. The germline CDR1 and CDR2 sequences are LNHNV and YYDKDF (reference sequence). This CDR3 reads CATSRDYGAGAFQETQYF. CDR3 bases: TGTGCCACCAGCAGAGATTACGGAGCGGGGGCTTTCCAAGAGACCCAGTACTTC.

The chain links TRBV11-2 to TRBJ2-1; 9 bases agree with TRBD2. Trimming cost V 4 bases and J 2 bases; bases outside gene matches: 0. CDR1 is SGHAT and CDR2 is FQNNGV in the germline V gene. This CDR3 spans 14 amino acids. CDR3 sequence reads: CASSSSGTYNEQFF. CDR3 DNA sequence: TGTGCCAGCAGCTCTAGCGGGACCTACAATGAGCAGTTCTTC.

In DNA, the CDR3 is TGTGCCAGCAGTCCTAACAGGGGTGGGCACTATGGCTACACCTTC. Translating gives CASSPNRGGHYGYTF. This chain links TRBV28 with TRBJ1-2; 7 bases are a match to TRBD1. Germline V gene sequence: CDR1 MDHEN, CDR2 SYDVKM. The CDR3 totals 15 residues. V gave up 5 bases and J gave up 3 bases; unmatched junction bases: 9.

The gene calls are TRBV7-9 and TRBJ1-1; D not resolved. V dropped 3 bases and J dropped 2 bases, with 10 bases sitting between them. The V gene's germline CDR1 is SEHNR and CDR2 FQNEAQ (reference sequence). The CDR3 is made up of 14 amino acids. The CDR3 region has the DNA TGTGCCAGCAGCTTGGAAGGAGTCAACACTGAAGCTTTCTTT. Translated, it gives CASSLEGVNTEAFF.

CDR3 protein: CAISDRDRGENQPQHF. The CDR3 DNA sequence: TGTGCCATCAGTGACCGAGACAGGGGTGAAAATCAGCCCCAGCATTTT. The chain uses TRBV10-3 and TRBJ1-5, with TRBD1 matching over 8 bases. V was clipped by 3 bases and J by 4 bases; unmatched bases: 8. The CDR3 is 16 amino acids. Germline CDR1 ENHRY, CDR2 SYGVKD.

This chain links TRBV3-1 (or the pseudogene TRBV3-2) with TRBJ2-2; D is unresolved. From germline, CDR1 is LGHDT and CDR2 YNNKEL (reference sequence). V lost 0 bases and J 7 bases, leaving 9 bases between the germline ends. The CDR3 covers 14 residues. In nucleotides, the CDR3 is TGTGCCAGCAGCCAAGAGGCTAGTCTCGGGGAGCTGTTTTTT. Translating it yields CASSQEASLGELFF.

The rearrangement joins TRBV28 to TRBJ2-7; a possible D gene is TRBD1 (6 bases). The CDR3 runs 16 residues. Trimming pared 3 bases from V and 6 bases from J, leaving 21 bases between. Germline assignment: CDR1 MDHEN and CDR2 SYDVKM. In DNA form, the CDR3 reads TGTGCCAGCAGTTTTTGGGGAAGTGGCAGGGGTGCCGAGCAGTACTTC. Amino acid sequence: CASSFWGSGRGAEQYF.

This sequence joins TRBV4-3 and TRBJ2-2; TRBD1 agrees at 7 bases. Trimming at V came to 5 bases and at J to 4 bases, leaving 7 bases not matched to a gene. In germline, CDR1 is LGHNA, CDR2 YSLEER. This CDR3 has 15 residues. The CDR3 nucleotides are TGCGCCAGCAGCATGACAGGGTCGGGCACCGGGGAGCTGTTTTTT. This sequence encodes CASSMTGSGTGELFF.

V usage is TRBV10-3 and J usage is TRBJ1-1; TRBD1 aligns across 11 bases. After removal of 9 bases from V and 10 bases from J, the junction contained 4 bases not matched to a gene. CDR1 ENHRY and CDR2 SYGVKD come from the germline V gene. The CDR3 has 11 amino acids. DNA of the CDR3: TGTGCCATTGGGACAGGGGGGGGAGCTTTCTTT. Its translation: CAIGTGGGAFF.

This chain connects TRBV9 to TRBJ1-1; 7 positions match TRBD1. V was pared by 7 bases and J by 1 base, with 10 bases of the junction left unmatched. In germline, CDR1 is SGDLS, CDR2 YYNGEE. There are 15 residues in the CDR3. Here the CDR3 reads CASAPGTARNTEAFF. DNA for the CDR3: TGTGCCAGCGCCCCTGGGACAGCAAGGAACACTGAAGCTTTCTTT.

CDR3 in amino acids: CASSQASRDREYGYTF. The CDR3 DNA reads as TGTGCCAGCAGCCAAGCAAGCCGGGACAGGGAATATGGCTACACCTTC. The rearrangement links TRBV3-1 (or the pseudogene TRBV3-2) to TRBJ1-2, with 9 bases identical to TRBD1. Germline V gene sequence: CDR1 LGHDT, CDR2 YNNKEL (reference sequence). The CDR3 has 16 amino acids. J gave up 5 bases and V 1 base, and 8 bases lay outside the gene matches.

In the case of this clone: In the same sample, other DNA sequences code for this CDR3. The CDR3 coding sequence is TGTGCCAGCAGACCGACAGGTTCTTACGAGCAGTACTTC. It codes for CASRPTGSYEQYF. This chain joins TRBV7-2 and TRBJ2-7; D perhaps matches TRBD1 (6 bases). The V gene lost 6 bases and the J gene lost 4 bases, with 13 bases spanning the gap. Germline CDR1 and CDR2: SGHTA and FQGNSA. The CDR3 has 13 amino acids.

This rearrangement joins TRBV28 to TRBJ2-3; TRBD2 is a possible D gene (6 bases). The V gene lost 4 bases and the J gene lost 4 bases, with 12 bases spanning the gap. The CDR3 loop spans 14 amino acids. The germline CDR1 and CDR2 sequences are MDHEN and SYDVKM. CDR3 bases: TGTGCCAGCAGTTCCAGCCTAGCGCCAGATACGCAGTATTTT. This encodes CASSSSLAPDTQYF.

This chain connects TRBV27 to TRBJ1-1; D uncertain. Between the trimmed V and J ends, which lost 1 base and 4 bases, there was a span of 10 bases. Germline-derived CDR1 and CDR2 are MNHEY and SMNVEV (reference sequence). The CDR3 runs to 14 residues. The CDR3 region has the DNA TGTGCCAGCAGTTTATACGGGGAGGGCACTGAAGCTTTCTTT. Protein sequence: CASSLYGEGTEAFF.

V and J are TRBV5-5 and TRBJ1-2; 9 bases match TRBD1. This CDR3 region has 14 residues. Trimming at V came to 0 bases and at J to 7 bases, leaving 4 bases not matched to a gene. Germline values: CDR1 SGHKS, CDR2 YYEKEE (reference sequence). CDR3 amino acids: CASSLVLQGAGYTF. The CDR3 nucleotides read TGTGCCAGCAGCTTGGTTTTACAGGGGGCTGGCTACACCTTC.

This chain connects TRBV19 to TRBJ1-2; the match to TRBD1 covers 9 bases. This CDR3 region has 15 residues. The J segment lost 4 bases and the V segment lost 2 bases, leaving 5 bases of the junction unmatched. Germline V lookup: CDR1 LNHDA, CDR2 SQIVND (reference sequence). The CDR3 here is CASSISTGGFYGYTF. The CDR3 bases are TGTGCCAGTAGTATAAGCACAGGGGGCTTCTATGGCTACACCTTC.

The chain is built from TRBV9 and TRBJ2-3; TRBD2 agrees at 9 bases. Germline CDR1 is SGDLS and CDR2 is YYNGEE. The CDR3 length is 16 residues. V dropped 0 bases and J dropped 2; count of bases not matched to a gene: 4. The chain's CDR3 is CASSVGRGGITDTQYF. The CDR3 DNA reads TGTGCCAGCAGCGTAGGGCGGGGGGGTATCACAGATACGCAGTATTTT. The variable domain in full, with the rest retrieved from reference TRBV9 and TRBJ2-3, is DSGVTQTPKHLITATGQRVTLRCSPRSGDLSVYWYQQSLDQGLQFLIQYYNGEERAKGNILERFSAQQFPDLHSELNLSSLELGDSALYFCASSVGRGGITDTQYFGPGTRLTVL.

This chain links TRBV30 with TRBJ2-7; 7 nucleotides align to TRBD2. V was clipped by 4 bases and J by 3 bases; unmatched bases: 12. Looked up from germline, CDR1 is GTSNPN and CDR2 is SVGIG (reference sequence). CDR3 length: 15 residues. CDR3 protein: CAWNPGLAVLYEQYF. CDR3 nucleotides: TGTGCCTGGAACCCGGGCCTAGCGGTCCTCTACGAGCAGTACTTC.